This is a list of T cell receptor beta chains from one sample in a study of T cells in Graves' hyperthyroidism and ophthalmopathy. TCRdb re-called the multiplex PCR reads with MiXCR, one entry per CDR3 protein. This sample yields under 400,000 distinct CDR3 sequences, of which approximately 15% are seen a single time; about 10% belongs to the top ten. Sequencing used blood. Every receptor here comes from a woman in her sixties or seventies with Graves' hyperthyroidism. The conserved cysteine and the conserved F or W are not part of the CDR3 here.

CDR3aa: ANSPGQGNYGYT; v_gene: TRBV3-1; j_gene: TRBJ1-2
CDR3aa: ASSIPDRDQETQY; v_gene: TRBV28; j_gene: TRBJ2-5
CDR3aa: ASSSGLDVKKQY; v_gene: TRBV7-9; j_gene: TRBJ2-7
CDR3aa: ASTYRGPHEQY; v_gene: TRBV30; j_gene: TRBJ2-7
CDR3aa: SAPRPGLAGGNEQF; v_gene: TRBV20-1; j_gene: TRBJ2-1
CDR3aa: ASSGGFATNEKLF; v_gene: TRBV6-1; j_gene: TRBJ1-4
CDR3aa: ASSYGTGGSYEQY; v_gene: TRBV7-7; j_gene: TRBJ2-7
CDR3aa: ASSYSSAWGISYNEQF; v_gene: TRBV6-5; j_gene: TRBJ2-1
CDR3aa: ASSFLAGASEQF; v_gene: TRBV12-3/TRBV12-4; j_gene: TRBJ2-1
CDR3aa: ASSRNSGPNTGELF; v_gene: TRBV4-2; j_gene: TRBJ2-2
CDR3aa: ATRAGGFYEQY; v_gene: TRBV27; j_gene: TRBJ2-7
CDR3aa: AIKVGLAGAFEQY; v_gene: TRBV6-1; j_gene: TRBJ2-7
CDR3aa: ASSPARGEQY; v_gene: TRBV27; j_gene: TRBJ2-7
CDR3aa: ASSWRDTYNEQF; v_gene: TRBV27; j_gene: TRBJ2-1
CDR3aa: ASNKAGNPGSYGYT; v_gene: TRBV19; j_gene: TRBJ1-2
CDR3aa: ASSQDPRLQY; v_gene: TRBV3-1; j_gene: TRBJ2-5
CDR3aa: SASEGGRAEAF; v_gene: TRBV29-1; j_gene: TRBJ1-1
CDR3aa: ASSLLRKGLGSTWQF; v_gene: TRBV12-3/TRBV12-4; j_gene: TRBJ2-1
CDR3aa: ASSQQGSGANVLT; v_gene: TRBV5-1; j_gene: TRBJ2-6
CDR3aa: ASSLGDSLEGWDNGYT; v_gene: TRBV5-1; j_gene: TRBJ1-2